These T cell receptor beta chains were read from a single sample in a study of blood T cell repertoires in COVID-19. Profiled with immunoSEQ multiplex PCR; TCRdb holds only in-frame clones, not every one. The table includes 200,000 to 250,000 clones, less than 90% detected once. The specimen sequenced was peripheral blood. The receptors shown here come from a man aged 65 to 85 with acute or convalescent COVID-19. CDR3s include the opening cysteine and the closing phenylalanine or tryptophan. Expanded clones get a size class; other rows say once, few or many, or leave the size out.

j_call clone_size cdr3_length v_call cdr3_aa
TRBJ2-3 . 15 TRBV5-1 CASSLAGGFTDTQYF
TRBJ2-7 . 15 TRBV6-5 CASSYSRQGAYEQYF
TRBJ2-7 . 14 TRBV28 CASTVGGAPPEQYF
TRBJ1-5 . 14 TRBV30 CAWSLTGVGQPQHF
TRBJ1-4 . 15 TRBV7-9 CASSQMGTSNEKLFF
TRBJ2-1 . 17 TRBV7-9 CASSLIPSDREPNEQFF
TRBJ1-3 . 15 TRBV6-5 CASKEDRSSGNTIYF
TRBJ2-2 . 15 TRBV12-5 CASGLLREDTGELFF
TRBJ2-2 once 15 TRBV7-2 CASSFRGLDTGELFF
TRBJ2-1 . 15 TRBV25-1 CASSPGGGTYNEQFF
TRBJ1-1 . 13 TRBV7-9 CASSLGANTEAFF
TRBJ1-4 few 16 TRBV4-1 CASSQERTTGWEKLFF
TRBJ1-1 . 13 TRBV29-1 CSVETLGGTEAFF
TRBJ1-4 . 15 TRBV4-3 CASSLGQGRGEKLFF
TRBJ1-2 . 13 TRBV5-1 CASSLVGDGGYTF
TRBJ2-2 . 16 TRBV11-1 CASSLGRLAGTGELFF
TRBJ1-4 . 16 TRBV18 CASSPSGGHDNEKLFF
TRBJ2-7 . 14 TRBV7-8 CASSTQGTVYEQYF
TRBJ2-7 . 14 TRBV25-1 CASSEPGQGYEQYF
TRBJ2-1 . 12 TRBV12-3/TRBV12-4 CASRLRAGAEFF
TRBJ1-1 . 14 TRBV25-1 CASSAYRGGKEAFF
TRBJ2-2 . 15 TRBV11-3 CASSFRVANTGELFF
TRBJ2-7 . 14 TRBV10-3 CAISRDTDTYEQYF
TRBJ2-4 . 14 TRBV10-1 CASSESWREDIQYF
TRBJ2-2 . 18 TRBV9 CASSVGVGQRKNTGELFF
TRBJ1-2 . 15 TRBV7-2 CASSLARQQGYGYTF
TRBJ1-6 . 15 TRBV18 CASSPQGIRSSPLHF
TRBJ2-1 . 15 TRBV6-5 CASTGGLAGGNEQFF
TRBJ2-2 . 16 TRBV5-5 CASSLSSGRGPGELFF
TRBJ1-1 . 14 TRBV30 CAWSTYRRNTEAFF
TRBJ2-1 . 15 TRBV27 CASHVTSGAYNEQFF
TRBJ2-1 . 15 TRBV7-2 CASSVALRSWNEQFF
TRBJ2-7 . 14 TRBV28 CASRLGTGGRLQYF
TRBJ2-1 . 17 TRBV4-2 CASSQGFAGLGYNEQFF
TRBJ1-1 . 17 TRBV5-1 CASSFLPGQGGQAEAFF
TRBJ1-6 . 15 TRBV5-5 CASSPQQAKNSPLHF
TRBJ2-3 . 16 TRBV6-2/TRBV6-3 CASSPGRNRGTDTQYF
TRBJ1-3 . 16 TRBV6-1 CASSVQNFLSGNTIYF
TRBJ2-1 once 14 TRBV18 CASSPQTGSNEQFF
TRBJ2-1 . 14 TRBV4-1 CASSQELAFNEQFF
TRBJ2-1 . 14 TRBV7-9 CASLSGTTDNEQFF
TRBJ2-7 . 14 TRBV6-5 CASSRGRPLVEQYF
TRBJ1-3 . 15 TRBV2 CASRLDRSTGNTIYF
TRBJ2-3 . 12 TRBV9 CASSRGADTQYF
TRBJ2-2 . 16 TRBV11-2 CASSSPRKLNTGELFF
TRBJ2-7 . 12 TRBV5-1 CASSLTGVEQYF
TRBJ2-3 once 15 TRBV25-1 CASSEAGGLTDTQYF
TRBJ1-4 . 16 TRBV19 CASSPGTGGGNEKLFF
TRBJ2-7 . 14 TRBV10-3 CAISPTRNDYEQYF
TRBJ2-7 . 15 TRBV5-1 CASREMTVRHYEQYF
TRBJ2-7 . 12 TRBV19 CASSMGGAEQYF
TRBJ2-3 . 15 TRBV11-2 CASSLLAGGTDTQYF
TRBJ1-1 . 13 TRBV10-3 CAITDLQNTEAFF
TRBJ2-5 . 14 TRBV6-5 CASGKRSPGETQYF
TRBJ2-2 . 17 TRBV4-2 CASSQDYLAGSTGELFF
TRBJ2-2 . 13 TRBV27 CASRAGSTGELFF
TRBJ2-3 . 17 TRBV5-1 CASSLAWDSGFADTQYF
TRBJ1-4 once 15 TRBV7-8 CASRKSPATNEKLFF
TRBJ1-6 once 12 TRBV5-4 CASSLGDRPLHF
TRBJ1-2 . 14 TRBV7-2 CASSFRTGNYGYTF